These 32 T cell receptor beta chains were sequenced from one sample in a study of T-cell reconstitution after alpha-beta-depleted transplantation in children. Unique molecular identifiers were incorporated when the TCRbeta library was constructed. One entry per CDR3 protein results from TCRdb running MiXCR on the PCR reads. The sample includes around 3,000 distinct CDR3 sequences, more than 20% of them seen just once. The sequencing used PBMCs, mostly from graft donor cells, collected 60 days after TCRalphabeta/CD19-depleted stem cell transplant. The receptors come from a female patient aged 10-17 years who had a stem cell transplant for acute lymphoblastic leukemia, so the T cells may come from the graft donor.

This clonotype was counted ten times or more. The genes are TRBV11-1 and TRBJ2-3; TRBD1 matches 10 bases. The CDR3 has 18 amino acids. The germline CDR1 and CDR2 sequences are SGHAT and FQDESV (reference sequence). V gave up 4 bases and J gave up 0 bases; unmatched junction bases: 10. The CDR3 bases are TGTGCCAGCAGCTCCGGGACAGGGGCAGTAGCTAGCACAGATACGCAGTATTTT. It yields the protein CASSSGTGAVASTDTQYF.

This clonotype was recorded many times. The chain employs TRBV30 and TRBJ2-7; D is possibly TRBD2 (6 bases). Germline assignment: CDR1 GTSNPN and CDR2 SVGIG (reference sequence). The ends were cut back, 4 bases at V and 5 bases at J, with 9 bases in the middle. The CDR3 consists of 11 residues. The DNA for the CDR3 is TGTGCCTGGAATAGGAGGGACGAGCAGTACTTC. Its translation: CAWNRRDEQYF.

This clonotype counts as medium-sized. The chain couples TRBV28 to TRBJ2-1; 9 bases align to TRBD2. Per germline, CDR1 MDHEN and CDR2 SYDVKM. The CDR3 contains 12 residues. CDR3 in amino acids: CSGGRDYNEQFF. Written as DNA, the CDR3 is TGTTCAGGCGGGAGGGACTACAATGAGCAGTTCTTC. Full variable domain (outside the CDR3, taken from reference TRBV28 and TRBJ2-1): DVKVTQSSRYLVKRTGEKVFLECVQDMDHENMFWYRQDPGLGLRLIYFSYDVKMKEKGDIPEGYSVSREKKERFSLILESASTNQTSMYLCSGGRDYNEQFFGPGTRLTVL.

This clonotype was counted at least ten times. The rearrangement uses TRBV7-2 and TRBJ1-3; no clear D. CDR3 length: 16 amino acids. CDR1 and CDR2 from the germline V gene are SGHTA and FQGNSA. Trimming took 1 base from V and 3 from J, leaving 13 bases between them. The DNA for the CDR3 is TGTGCCAGCAGCTTAGGAAAGGGCTGGTTTGGAAACACCATATATTTT. This translates into CASSLGKGWFGNTIYF.

This clonotype was picked up many times. The chain has TRBV20-1 and TRBJ2-1; possible D gene TRBD2, 6 bases. V was trimmed by 6 bases and J by 5 bases, leaving 23 bases between them. Germline CDR1 DFQATT, CDR2 SNEGSKA (reference sequence). This CDR3 is built from 16 residues. The CDR3: CSAHIFSGRENNEQFF. The CDR3 DNA reads TGCAGTGCCCACATATTTTCGGGACGGGAGAACAATGAGCAGTTCTTC.

This clonotype was picked up many times. The chain combines TRBV7-9 with TRBJ2-7; D is uncertain. Looked up from germline, CDR1 is SEHNR and CDR2 is FQNEAQ (reference sequence). With 2 bases removed from V and 5 bases from J, the gap between germline ends came to 13 bases. The CDR3 consists of 14 residues. The CDR3 coding sequence is TGTGCCAGCAGCTTACGGAGCATCGTCAACGAGCAGTACTTC. It translates to CASSLRSIVNEQYF.

DNA of the CDR3: TGTGCCAGCAGCTTAACAGTAATGAACACTGAAGCTTTCTTT. Encoded protein: CASSLTVMNTEAFF. This chain links TRBV7-2 with TRBJ1-1; D call uncertain. CDR1 and CDR2 from the germline V gene are SGHTA and FQGNSA. The CDR3 loop spans 14 amino acids. V dropped 2 bases and J dropped 0 bases, with 7 bases sitting between them.

This clonotype has ten or more counts. V and J are TRBV2 and TRBJ2-1, with D maybe TRBD1 (6 bases). The length of the CDR3 is 14 residues. Between the trimmed V and J ends, which lost 5 bases and 2 bases, there was a span of 10 bases. The V gene's germline CDR1 is SNHLY and CDR2 FYNNEI. CDR3 protein: CASSPQGPYNEQFF. Written as DNA, the CDR3 is TGTGCCAGCAGTCCGCAGGGGCCCTACAATGAGCAGTTCTTC.

This clonotype was detected many times. The chain joins TRBV6-5 to TRBJ2-1; possibly TRBD2 for D (6 bases). CDR3 size: 16 residues. Trimming stripped 0 bases from V and 6 bases from J, with 15 bases between. Germline V gene sequence: CDR1 MNHEY, CDR2 SVGAGI. This CDR3 is CASSYSPLLAANEQFF. The CDR3 bases are TGTGCCAGCAGTTACTCACCCTTATTAGCGGCCAATGAGCAGTTCTTC.

There are many counts of this clonotype. Likely a read error: the CDR3 ends without its conserved phenylalanine or tryptophan. The chain is built from TRBV5-1 and TRBJ1-1; 9 bases align to TRBD1. This CDR3 contains 18 residues. The V gene end was trimmed by 4 bases and the J gene end by 1 base; junction bases not matched to a gene: 14. In germline, CDR1 is SGHRS, CDR2 YFSETQ. The CDR3 loop reads CASSASRDRVLKNTEAFC. DNA for the CDR3: TGCGCCAGCAGCGCCTCCCGGGACAGGGTCCTTAAGAACACTGAAGCTTTCTGT.

By its share, this clonotype is large. The V call is TRBV20-1, the J call TRBJ2-1; the match to TRBD2 covers 10 bases. Germline values: CDR1 DFQATT, CDR2 SNEGSKA (reference sequence). The junction had 7 bases not matched to a gene; V was cut back by 2 bases and J by 9 bases. CDR3 size: 14 residues. DNA of the CDR3: TGCAGTGCTAGATTTCAACTAGCGGGAATTGAGCAGTTCTTC. This codes for CSARFQLAGIEQFF.

By its share, this clonotype is medium-sized (0.01 to 0.1%). V is TRBV10-3 and J is TRBJ1-2; tentatively, D is TRBD1 (6 bases). CDR3 size: 14 residues. Between the trimmed V and J ends, which lost 2 bases and 0 bases, there was a span of 7 bases. From germline, CDR1 is ENHRY and CDR2 SYGVKD. The CDR3 region has the DNA TGTGCCATCAGTGAGCGACAGGCTAACTATGGCTACACCTTC. Amino acids: CAISERQANYGYTF.

The chain carries TRBV12-5 and TRBJ2-3; 16 bases fit TRBD2. The CDR3 is made up of 17 amino acids. The J segment lost 4 bases and the V segment lost 5 bases, leaving 6 bases of the junction unmatched. Per germline, CDR1 LGHNT and CDR2 FRNRAP. CDR3 protein: CASGPGTSGRASDTQYF. For the CDR3, the DNA is TGTGCTAGTGGTCCCGGGACTAGCGGGAGGGCCTCAGATACGCAGTATTTT.

This clonotype has a count of ten or more. The V gene is TRBV19, the J gene TRBJ2-7; maybe TRBD2 (6 bases). Germline values: CDR1 LNHDA, CDR2 SQIVND (reference sequence). Trimming left V 4 bases short and J 7 bases short, with 14 bases between. The CDR3 loop spans 13 amino acids. The CDR3 loop reads CASSKRLREEQYF. As DNA, the CDR3 is TGTGCCAGTAGTAAGAGGCTTCGGGAGGAGCAGTACTTC.

Ten or more counts support this clonotype. The chain links TRBV2 to TRBJ2-1; TRBD2 agrees at 15 bases. The CDR3 is 18 residues long. Germline lookup yields CDR1 SNHLY and CDR2 FYNNEI. Losses at the gene ends were 7 bases for V and 0 bases for J; bases not matched to a gene: 7. In DNA form, the CDR3 reads TGTGCCAGCATTGGGACTAGCGGGAGGCGTAGCTCCTACAATGAGCAGTTCTTC. As protein: CASIGTSGRRSSYNEQFF.

This clonotype was recorded many times. This rearrangement joins TRBV4-3 to TRBJ2-7; 7 bases agree with TRBD1. The CDR3 has 14 residues. The V segment lost 2 bases and the J segment 6 bases; nucleotides outside the gene matches: 7. The germline gives CDR1 LGHNA, CDR2 YSLEER. The CDR3 sequence is CASSQWDSRGEQYF. In nucleotides, the CDR3 is TGCGCCAGCAGCCAATGGGACAGTCGAGGCGAGCAGTACTTC.

The V call is TRBV12-3 or TRBV12-4, the J call TRBJ2-1, with D perhaps TRBD1 or TRBD2 (8 bases each). The CDR3 loop spans 19 amino acids. V was clipped by 11 bases and J by 0 bases, with 29 bases between them. As DNA, the CDR3 is TGTGCCTTCTGCCGTTACAGGGGGACGAGCGGGAGCTCCTACAATGAGCAGTTCTTC. It translates to CAFCRYRGTSGSSYNEQFF.

J is TRBJ1-2 and V is TRBV2; D remains ambiguous. V was pared by 8 bases and J by 0 bases, with 10 bases between. CDR3 length equals 13 residues. Germline V gene lookup returns CDR1 SNHLY and CDR2 FYNNEI. CDR3 in amino acids: CASFAGANYGYTF. The DNA for the CDR3 is TGTGCCAGCTTTGCAGGAGCTAACTATGGCTACACCTTC.

This clonotype occurred many times. The chain links TRBV6-5 to TRBJ2-6; a weak D match, TRBD1 (6 bases). CDR3 size: 17 residues. Germline V gives CDR1 MNHEY, CDR2 SVGAGI. Trimming left V 6 bases short and J 3 bases short, with 18 bases between. CDR3 DNA: TGTGCCAGCAGGCCCCAACAGGGTCGGTATGGGGCCAACGTCCTGACTTTC. Its translation is CASRPQQGRYGANVLTF.

This clonotype was detected ten times or more. This chain joins TRBV7-9 and TRBJ2-7; TRBD1 matches 7 bases. The germline V gene encodes CDR1 SEHNR and CDR2 FQNEAQ (reference sequence). This CDR3 contains 15 residues. The junction had 5 bases not matched to a gene; V was cut back by 3 bases and J by 0 bases. The DNA of the CDR3 is TGTGCCAGCAGCTTCCAGACAGGGTTCTCCTACGAGCAGTACTTC. Translation gives CASSFQTGFSYEQYF.

The chain recombines TRBV6-2 or TRBV6-3 with TRBJ2-7; D remains unclear. Germline CDR1 is MNHEY and CDR2 is SVGEGT. Trimming shortened V by 5 bases and J by 7 bases, and 12 bases separated the two germline ends. The CDR3 sequence is 12 residues long. Written as DNA, the CDR3 is TGTGCCAGCAGTCCAAACATCGGGGAGCAGTACTTC. This sequence encodes CASSPNIGEQYF.

This clonotype was seen ten or more times. The chain combines TRBV27 with TRBJ2-5; 12 nucleotides line up with TRBD2. The CDR3 contains 15 residues. Germline values: CDR1 MNHEY, CDR2 SMNVEV (reference sequence). The V gene end was trimmed by 3 bases and the J gene end by 5 bases; junction bases not matched to a gene: 4. CDR3 protein: CASSFGLAGRETQYF. Here the CDR3 DNA reads TGTGCCAGCAGTTTTGGACTAGCGGGACGGGAGACCCAGTACTTC.

This clonotype was seen at least ten times. V and J are TRBV28 and TRBJ1-4, with unresolved D. The CDR3 consists of 15 residues. Trimming pared 7 bases from V and 1 base from J, leaving 13 bases between. CDR1 and CDR2 from the germline V gene are MDHEN and SYDVKM. CDR3 region: CASKGSIGTNEKLFF. The DNA of the CDR3 is TGTGCCAGCAAGGGCAGTATAGGAACTAATGAAAAACTGTTTTTT.

This clonotype showed up many times. The chain employs TRBV25-1 and TRBJ2-7; 8 nucleotides align to TRBD1. This CDR3 contains 15 residues. The germline V gene encodes CDR1 MGHDK and CDR2 SYGVNS. V trimming: 3 bases; J trimming: 5 bases; junction bases outside the gene matches: 9. CDR3 sequence reads: CASSDRTGSGHEQYF. The CDR3 DNA sequence: TGTGCCAGCAGTGACCGGACAGGGTCAGGTCACGAGCAGTACTTC.

In the case of this clonotype: One end of the junction fails to match germline, which may point to a read error. The CDR3 is CARSSRGSYEQYF. In nucleotides, the CDR3 is TGTGCCAGGAGCTCCAGGGGCTCCTACGAGCAGTACTTC. The genes are TRBV7-1 and TRBJ2-7; a weak D match, TRBD1 (6 bases). TRBV7-1 is an open reading frame, and its role is uncertain. This CDR3 is 13 amino acids long.

This chain joins TRBV2 and TRBJ2-1; either TRBD1 or TRBD2 may fit D (8 bases each). CDR3 length equals 19 residues. In germline, CDR1 is SNHLY, CDR2 FYNNEI. The chain's CDR3 is CTFSRYRGTSGSSYNEQFF. The CDR3 DNA reads as TGTACCTTCAGCCGTTACAGGGGGACGAGCGGGAGCTCCTACAATGAGCAGTTCTTC.

This clonotype is categorized as medium-sized (0.01 to 0.1%). This chain links TRBV5-5 with TRBJ1-1; a weak D match, TRBD1 (6 bases). This CDR3 contains 14 residues. Germline values: CDR1 SGHKS, CDR2 YYEKEE (reference sequence). V was clipped by 0 bases and J by 5 bases, with 11 bases between them. The CDR3 spells CASSLGAGVTEAFF. The CDR3, as DNA: TGTGCCAGCAGCTTGGGGGCAGGGGTGACTGAAGCTTTCTTT. Supplemented by reference TRBV5-5 and TRBJ1-1, the full variable domain reads DAGVTQSPTHLIKTRGQQVTLRCSPISGHKSVSWYQQVLGQGPQFIFQYYEKEERGRGNFPDRFSARQFPNYSSELNVNALLLGDSALYLCASSLGAGVTEAFFGQGTRLTVV.

The rearrangement uses TRBV27 and TRBJ2-3; D is unclear. This CDR3 comprises 15 residues. V dropped 4 bases and J dropped 0 bases, with 11 bases sitting between them. CDR1 is MNHEY and CDR2 is SMNVEV in the germline V gene (reference sequence). The CDR3 spells CASSSYSGSTDTQYF. The CDR3, as DNA: TGTGCCAGCAGTTCCTACTCTGGTAGCACAGATACGCAGTATTTT.

To note about this clonotype: Just one base apart from a much larger clone, this may be a read error. CDR3 region: CACSQPRSV. The DNA of the CDR3 is TGTGCCTGCTCCCAGCCGAGGTCGGTC. The V call is TRBV3-1, the J call TRBJ2-7, with D unclear. Germline V gene lookup returns CDR1 LGHDT and CDR2 YNNKEL (reference sequence). The CDR3 extends over 9 amino acids.

J is TRBJ2-1 and V is TRBV12-3 or TRBV12-4; 9 bases map to TRBD1. The CDR3 length is 15 residues. The V segment lost 4 bases and the J segment 4 bases; nucleotides outside the gene matches: 5. This CDR3 reads CASSSPGQGYNEQFF. DNA for the CDR3: TGTGCCAGCAGTTCTCCGGGACAGGGATACAATGAGCAGTTCTTC.

This clonotype appeared many times. The chain combines TRBV7-3 with TRBJ2-3, with D uncertain. There are 14 residues in the CDR3. From germline, CDR1 is SGHTA and CDR2 FQGTGA. Trimming pared 1 base from V and 3 bases from J, leaving 8 bases between. The CDR3 DNA is TGTGCCAGCAGCTTAAGAGGCGAAACAGATACGCAGTATTTT. This gives the protein CASSLRGETDTQYF.

The gene calls are TRBV4-3 and TRBJ1-5, with a tentative D call TRBD1 (5 bases). Germline V gene sequence: CDR1 LGHNA, CDR2 YSLEER. The CDR3 runs 17 residues. Trimming took 2 bases from V and 0 from J, leaving 14 bases between them. This chain's CDR3 is CASSQSAGTSSNQPQHF. The DNA of the CDR3 is TGCGCCAGCAGCCAATCGGCTGGGACGTCTAGCAATCAGCCCCAGCATTTT.